These 11 T cell receptor beta chains were sequenced from one sample in a study of cytomegalovirus exposure and HLA in healthy donors. PCR involved 60 Vbeta and 13 Jbeta primers. The protocol was immunoSEQ multiplex PCR, while the TCRdb copy is restricted to in-frame clones and leaves out a portion. The table shows 200,000 to 250,000 clones, with 75% to 85% occurring only once. Sequencing was carried out using PBMCs. Receptors originate from a woman aged 55-70 years in good health and CMV-seropositive.

J is TRBJ2-5 and V is TRBV4-1; 14 bases line up with TRBD2. Germline CDR1 MGHRA, CDR2 YSYEKL. Losses at the gene ends were 4 bases for V and 11 bases for J; bases not matched to a gene: 6. The CDR3 runs 14 residues. The CDR3 loop reads CASSRSGLAGEQYF. Written as DNA, the CDR3 is TGCGCCAGCAGCCGTTCGGGACTAGCGGGAGAGCAGTACTTC.

This chain connects TRBV9 to TRBJ2-1, with a weak D call TRBD2 (6 bases). Germline lookup yields CDR1 SGDLS and CDR2 YYNGEE. V lost 4 bases and J lost 4, with 15 bases in between. The CDR3 spans 15 residues. CDR3 amino acids: CASSPQIAVYNEQFF. DNA of the CDR3: TGTGCCAGCAGCCCCCAAATAGCGGTATACAATGAGCAGTTCTTC.

V gene TRBV6-5 combines with J gene TRBJ1-2, with D unclear. This CDR3 is built from 11 residues. The V gene's germline CDR1 is MNHEY and CDR2 SVGAGI. V lost 6 bases and J 5 bases, leaving 7 bases between the germline ends. The CDR3 sequence is CASSSIYGYTF. As DNA, the CDR3 is TGTGCCAGCAGCAGTATTTATGGCTACACCTTC.

In its sample, this clone was seen once. The chain is built from TRBV6-4 and TRBJ2-7; possible D gene TRBD1, 6 bases. Between the trimmed V and J ends, which lost 8 bases and 3 bases, there was a span of 17 bases. Germline V gene data show CDR1 as MRHNA and CDR2 as SNTAGT. The CDR3 extends over 14 amino acids. The CDR3 region is CASFKDRDDYEQYF. The DNA of the CDR3 is TGTGCCAGCTTCAAGGACAGAGATGACTACGAGCAGTACTTC.

V gene TRBV7-3 combines with J gene TRBJ1-1, with 9 bases identical to TRBD1. CDR1 is SGHTA and CDR2 is FQGTGA in the germline V gene. V lost 10 bases and J lost 6; bases outside the gene matches: 9. There are 13 residues in the CDR3. The DNA for the CDR3 is TGTGCCACCCGACAGGGGGAAGGATCTGAAGCTTTCTTT. This sequence encodes CATRQGEGSEAFF.

This chain uses TRBV10-3 with TRBJ1-1; TRBD1 matches at 11 bases. With V trimmed by 10 bases and J by 7 bases, 14 bases remained unmatched. This CDR3 is 15 amino acids long. Germline CDR1 reads ENHRY; CDR2 reads SYGVKD. The CDR3 loop is CATQGQGAYQNEAFF. The CDR3 DNA is TGTGCCACCCAAGGACAGGGGGCGTATCAGAATGAAGCTTTCTTT.

V is TRBV5-4 and J is TRBJ1-6; tentative D call: TRBD1 (5 bases). The CDR3 consists of 17 residues. Trimming pared 6 bases from V and 0 bases from J, leaving 16 bases between. Germline assignment: CDR1 SGHNT and CDR2 YYREEE (reference sequence). This CDR3 is CASNLAGGSSYNSPLHF. The DNA for the CDR3 is TGTGCCAGCAACCTGGCGGGGGGGAGCTCCTATAATTCACCCCTCCACTTT. The full variable domain, with the rest looked up from reference TRBV5-4 and TRBJ1-6, is ETGVTQSPTHLIKTRGQQVTLRCSSQSGHNTVSWYQQALGQGPQFIFQYYREEENGRGNFPPRFSGLQFPNYSSELNVNALELDDSALYLCASNLAGGSSYNSPLHFGNGTRLTVT.

J is TRBJ1-1 and V is TRBV5-1; no firm D call. The V gene lost 2 bases and the J gene lost 5 bases, with 19 bases spanning the gap. The CDR3 runs 16 residues. The germline V gene encodes CDR1 SGHRS and CDR2 YFSETQ. In DNA, the CDR3 is TGCGCCAGCAGCTTATCCGACGGGAGGGTGGGGACTGAAGCTTTCTTT. Residues: CASSLSDGRVGTEAFF.

The chain joins TRBV19 to TRBJ1-1; D is undetermined. CDR3 length equals 13 residues. Germline CDR1 LNHDA, CDR2 SQIVND (reference sequence). The V and J ends lost 5 bases and 3 bases respectively, with 10 bases between them. The CDR3 coding sequence is TGTGCCAGTAGTCCTTACAGAGACACTGAAGCTTTCTTT. This translates into CASSPYRDTEAFF.

The rearrangement uses TRBV27 and TRBJ1-1; TRBD1 aligns across 7 bases. J was trimmed by 5 bases and V by 6 bases; bases with no gene match: 21. Germline lookup yields CDR1 MNHEY and CDR2 SMNVEV (reference sequence). This CDR3 has 18 residues. CDR3 nucleotides: TGTGCCAGCAGCAATAGGGTCCTGGTGAGACAGGGAAATACTGAAGCTTTCTTT. It codes for CASSNRVLVRQGNTEAFF.

The chain couples TRBV10-1 to TRBJ2-1, with 9 bases matching TRBD2. V lost 6 bases to trimming and J lost 7 bases; unmatched junction nucleotides: 10. Germline assignment: CDR1 WNHNN and CDR2 SYGVQD (reference sequence). CDR3 length: 15 amino acids. This CDR3 reads CASSALAGGMNEQFF. In DNA, the CDR3 is TGCGCCAGCAGCGCCCTGGCGGGAGGGATGAATGAGCAGTTCTTC.